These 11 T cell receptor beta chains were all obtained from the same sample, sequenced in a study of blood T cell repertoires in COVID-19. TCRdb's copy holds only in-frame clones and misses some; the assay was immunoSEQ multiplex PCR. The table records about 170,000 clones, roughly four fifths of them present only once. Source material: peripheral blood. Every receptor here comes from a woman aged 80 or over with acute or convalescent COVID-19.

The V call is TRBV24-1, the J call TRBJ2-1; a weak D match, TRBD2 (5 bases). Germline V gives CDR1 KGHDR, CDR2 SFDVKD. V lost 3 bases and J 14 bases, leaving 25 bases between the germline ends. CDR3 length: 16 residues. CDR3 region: CATSDPNPYRLFGEFF. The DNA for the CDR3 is TGTGCCACCAGTGATCCCAACCCGTACCGACTTTTCGGGGAGTTCTTC.

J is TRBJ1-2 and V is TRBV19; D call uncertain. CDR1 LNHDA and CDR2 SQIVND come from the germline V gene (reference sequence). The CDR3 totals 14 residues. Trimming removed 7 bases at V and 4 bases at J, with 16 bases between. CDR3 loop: CASTDSNGFYGYTF. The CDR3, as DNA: TGTGCCAGTACCGATAGCAACGGATTCTATGGCTACACCTTC. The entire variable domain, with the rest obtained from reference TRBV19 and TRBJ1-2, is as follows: DGGITQSPKYLFRKEGQNVTLSCEQNLNHDAMYWYRQDPGQGLRLIYYSQIVNDFQKGDIAEGYSVSREKKESFPLTVTSAQKNPTAFYLCASTDSNGFYGYTFGSGTRLTVV.

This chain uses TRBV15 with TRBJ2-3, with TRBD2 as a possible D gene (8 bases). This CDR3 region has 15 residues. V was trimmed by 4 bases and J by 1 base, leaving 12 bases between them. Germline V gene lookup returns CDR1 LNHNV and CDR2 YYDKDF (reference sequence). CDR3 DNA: TGTGCCACCAGCAAGCGGGGGACAGGCACAGATACGCAGTATTTT. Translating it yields CATSKRGTGTDTQYF.

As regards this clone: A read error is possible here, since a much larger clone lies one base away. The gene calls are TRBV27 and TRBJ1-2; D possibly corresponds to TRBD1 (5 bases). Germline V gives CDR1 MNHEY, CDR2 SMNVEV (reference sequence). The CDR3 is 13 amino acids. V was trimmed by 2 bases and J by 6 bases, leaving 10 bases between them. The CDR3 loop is CASSLGRGDGYTF. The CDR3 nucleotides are TGTGCCAGCAGTTTAGGGAGGGGCGATGGCTACACCTTC.

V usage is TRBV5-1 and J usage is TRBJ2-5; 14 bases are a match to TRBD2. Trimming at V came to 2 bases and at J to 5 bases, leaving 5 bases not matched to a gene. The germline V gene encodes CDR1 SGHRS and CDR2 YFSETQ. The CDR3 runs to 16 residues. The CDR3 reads CASSFRLAGGEETQYF. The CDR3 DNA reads TGCGCCAGCAGCTTTAGACTAGCGGGAGGGGAGGAGACCCAGTACTTC. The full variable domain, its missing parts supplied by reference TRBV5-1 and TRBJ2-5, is KAGVTQTPRYLIKTRGQQVTLSCSPISGHRSVSWYQQTPGQGLQFLFEYFSETQRNKGNFPGRFSGRQFSNSRSEMNVSTLELGDSALYLCASSFRLAGGEETQYFGPGTRLLVL.

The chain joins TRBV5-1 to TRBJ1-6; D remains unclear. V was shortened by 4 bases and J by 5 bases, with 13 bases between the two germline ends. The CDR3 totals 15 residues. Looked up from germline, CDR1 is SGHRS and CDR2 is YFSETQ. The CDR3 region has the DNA TGCGCCAGCAGCGTGTCGTACACAAATAATTCACCCCTCCACTTT. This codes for CASSVSYTNNSPLHF.

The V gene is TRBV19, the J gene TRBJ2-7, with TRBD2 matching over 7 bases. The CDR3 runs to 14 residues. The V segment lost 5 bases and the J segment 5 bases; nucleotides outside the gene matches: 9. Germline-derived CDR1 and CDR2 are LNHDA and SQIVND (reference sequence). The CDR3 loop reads CASSPGEGPHEQYF. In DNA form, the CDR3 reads TGTGCCAGTAGTCCCGGGGAGGGCCCCCACGAGCAGTACTTC.

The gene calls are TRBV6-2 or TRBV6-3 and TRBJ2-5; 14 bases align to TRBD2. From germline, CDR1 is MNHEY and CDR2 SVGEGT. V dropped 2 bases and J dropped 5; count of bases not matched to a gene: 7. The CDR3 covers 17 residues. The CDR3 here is CASSYRLAGGPDETQYF. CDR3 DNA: TGTGCCAGCAGTTACAGACTAGCGGGAGGGCCGGATGAGACCCAGTACTTC.

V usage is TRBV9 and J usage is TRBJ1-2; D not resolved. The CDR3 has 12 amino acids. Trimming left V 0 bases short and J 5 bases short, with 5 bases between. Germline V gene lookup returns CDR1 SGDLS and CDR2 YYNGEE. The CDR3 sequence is CASSVAVYGYTF. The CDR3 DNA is TGTGCCAGCAGCGTAGCAGTTTATGGCTACACCTTC.

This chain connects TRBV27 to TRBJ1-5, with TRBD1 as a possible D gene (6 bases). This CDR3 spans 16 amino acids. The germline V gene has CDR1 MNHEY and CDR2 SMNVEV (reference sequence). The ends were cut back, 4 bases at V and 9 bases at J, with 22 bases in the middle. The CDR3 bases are TGTGCCAGCAGTTCTGACACAGGGCCCCTAGCAAGGCCCCAGCATTTT. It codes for CASSSDTGPLARPQHF.

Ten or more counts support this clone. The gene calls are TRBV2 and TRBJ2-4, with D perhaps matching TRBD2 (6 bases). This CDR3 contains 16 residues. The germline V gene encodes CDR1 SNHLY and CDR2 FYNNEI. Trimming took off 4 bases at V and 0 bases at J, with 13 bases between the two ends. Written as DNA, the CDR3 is TGTGCCAGCAGTGGCGGCGGAGGGTTAGCCAAAAACATTCAGTACTTC. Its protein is CASSGGGGLAKNIQYF.